These 14 T cell receptor beta chains originate from one sample sequenced in a study of cytomegalovirus exposure and HLA in healthy donors listed by TCRdb under 2017. Preparation of the library involved the immunoSEQ multiplex PCR assay. A mixture of 60 forward primers for TCR Vbeta segments and 13 reverse primers for TCR Jbeta segments was used in the multiplex PCR. TCRdb re-hosts the immuneACCESS table, in-frame sequences only. Its copies lack some clones; in the studies checked, an unresolved V gene accounts for under half of them, and the cause for the rest is not known. The sample profile shows roughly 180,000 clones; around 80% of them were found once. The top ten clones comprise over 10% of the sample. The sequencing sample was made of PBMCs. All receptors come from a woman in her fifties or sixties in good health and CMV-seropositive.

This chain links TRBV5-6 with TRBJ1-6; 10 bases agree with TRBD1. The junction had 2 bases not matched to a gene; V was cut back by 0 bases and J by 8 bases. The CDR3 has 15 residues. Germline CDR1 is SGHDT and CDR2 is YYEEEE. The CDR3 spells CASSLVGTGDSPLHF. In DNA form, the CDR3 reads TGTGCCAGCAGCTTGGTTGGGACAGGGGATTCACCCCTCCACTTT.

V is TRBV2 and J is TRBJ1-5, with D possibly TRBD1 on 6 matching bases. The CDR3 is made up of 16 amino acids. Germline assignment: CDR1 SNHLY and CDR2 FYNNEI. Trimming left V 5 bases short and J 1 base short, with 15 bases between. The CDR3 loop reads CASSPTGWASNQPQHF. The CDR3 region has the DNA TGTGCCAGCAGTCCGACAGGTTGGGCCAGCAATCAGCCCCAGCATTTT.

This clone was picked up a small number of times. J is TRBJ1-1 and V is TRBV6-5; possibly TRBD1 for D (5 bases). Per germline, CDR1 MNHEY and CDR2 SVGAGI. Trimming shortened V by 5 bases and J by 1 base, and 8 bases separated the two germline ends. This CDR3 has 13 amino acids. The CDR3 spells CASSEGENTEAFF. CDR3 DNA sequence: TGTGCCAGCAGTGAAGGGGAGAACACTGAAGCTTTCTTT.

The rearrangement links TRBV10-3 to TRBJ2-1; D is ambiguous. The V end was cut by 5 bases, the J end by 7 bases, with 12 bases between. In germline, CDR1 is ENHRY, CDR2 SYGVKD. This CDR3 spans 13 amino acids. CDR3 nucleotide sequence: TGTGCCATCAGTCGACCTAGTAATAATGAGCAGTTCTTC. Its translation is CAISRPSNNEQFF.

In its sample, this clone was seen once. This chain connects TRBV6-5 to TRBJ1-2, with D possibly being TRBD1 (5 bases). Trimming removed 5 bases from V and 4 bases from J, with 8 bases in between. Germline assignment: CDR1 MNHEY and CDR2 SVGAGI. The CDR3 spans 12 residues. CDR3 bases: TGTGCCAGCAGTCCGCAGGGCTATGGCTACACCTTC. Translation: CASSPQGYGYTF.

The chain carries TRBV6-5 and TRBJ2-2; D gene unclear. Germline V CDR1 and CDR2: MNHEY, SVGAGI. This CDR3 has 13 residues. V lost 7 bases and J lost 1, with 7 bases in between. This CDR3 is CASTYENTGELFF. CDR3 nucleotides: TGTGCCAGCACCTATGAGAACACCGGGGAGCTGTTTTTT.

This rearrangement joins TRBV11-2 to TRBJ1-1; no firm D call. The CDR3 is 13 amino acids. Germline-derived CDR1 and CDR2 are SGHAT and FQNNGV. V was pared by 4 bases and J by 0 bases, with 6 bases between. In DNA form, the CDR3 reads TGTGCCAGCAGCTCACAGTTGAACACTGAAGCTTTCTTT. Its translation: CASSSQLNTEAFF.

This chain connects TRBV29-1 to TRBJ2-2; 10 bases are shared with TRBD1. The CDR3 length is 17 residues. Germline V gene data show CDR1 as SQVTM and CDR2 as ANQGSEA. The V and J ends lost 2 bases and 4 bases, in that order; junction bases with no gene match: 10. DNA of the CDR3: TGCAGCGTTGAATCCGCGACAGGGGGCACGGGCACCGGGGAGCTGTTTTTT. It is translated as CSVESATGGTGTGELFF.

In its sample, this clone was seen a few times. The junction departs from the called germline gene at one end, perhaps through a read error. The rearrangement joins TRBV5-8 to TRBJ1-2, with 11 bases identical to TRBD1. CDR3 length equals 15 residues. Germline V gene lookup returns CDR1 SGHTS and CDR2 YDEGEE. CDR3 in amino acids: CASSPRTGGYYSYTF. CDR3 nucleotides: TGTGCCAGCAGCCCACGGACAGGGGGCTACTATAGCTACACCTTC.

V usage is TRBV5-1 and J usage is TRBJ2-5, with a weak D call TRBD1 (6 bases). Germline-derived CDR1 and CDR2 are SGHRS and YFSETQ. The CDR3 has 13 amino acids. V was pared by 4 bases and J by 2 bases, with 9 bases between. CDR3 loop: CASSPGQQETQYF. In DNA form, the CDR3 reads TGCGCCAGCAGCCCTGGACAGCAAGAGACCCAGTACTTC.

This clone was observed once. The chain recombines TRBV28 with TRBJ1-2, with TRBD1 as a possible D gene (5 bases). This CDR3 spans 13 amino acids. CDR1 MDHEN and CDR2 SYDVKM come from the germline V gene. The V gene lost 3 bases and the J gene lost 5 bases, with 10 bases spanning the gap. CDR3: CASSLTDFYGYTF. CDR3 coding DNA: TGTGCCAGCAGTTTGACAGACTTTTATGGCTACACCTTC.

The chain has TRBV9 and TRBJ2-7; D uncertain. The CDR3 is 13 residues long. Per the germline V gene, CDR1 is SGDLS and CDR2 is YYNGEE. The germline V and J ends were trimmed by 7 bases and 7 bases, with 18 bases remaining between them. The CDR3 spells CASGPDPIGEQYF. The CDR3 DNA reads as TGTGCCAGCGGCCCTGACCCAATCGGGGAGCAGTACTTC.

This chain links TRBV10-3 with TRBJ1-2, with 11 bases matching TRBD1. CDR3 length: 15 amino acids. Germline V lookup: CDR1 ENHRY, CDR2 SYGVKD. The J segment lost 6 bases and the V segment lost 5 bases, leaving 8 bases of the junction unmatched. CDR3 protein: CAISKPGQGVNGYTF. CDR3 nucleotides: TGTGCCATCAGTAAACCGGGACAGGGGGTGAATGGCTACACCTTC.

J is TRBJ1-3 and V is TRBV9; 7 bases align to TRBD1. Trimming cost V 3 bases and J 10 bases; bases outside gene matches: 7. The V gene's germline CDR1 is SGDLS and CDR2 YYNGEE. The CDR3 loop spans 13 amino acids. CDR3 coding DNA: TGTGCCAGCAGCGGGGGGACAGCCGCAACCATATATTTT. Translated: CASSGGTAATIYF.